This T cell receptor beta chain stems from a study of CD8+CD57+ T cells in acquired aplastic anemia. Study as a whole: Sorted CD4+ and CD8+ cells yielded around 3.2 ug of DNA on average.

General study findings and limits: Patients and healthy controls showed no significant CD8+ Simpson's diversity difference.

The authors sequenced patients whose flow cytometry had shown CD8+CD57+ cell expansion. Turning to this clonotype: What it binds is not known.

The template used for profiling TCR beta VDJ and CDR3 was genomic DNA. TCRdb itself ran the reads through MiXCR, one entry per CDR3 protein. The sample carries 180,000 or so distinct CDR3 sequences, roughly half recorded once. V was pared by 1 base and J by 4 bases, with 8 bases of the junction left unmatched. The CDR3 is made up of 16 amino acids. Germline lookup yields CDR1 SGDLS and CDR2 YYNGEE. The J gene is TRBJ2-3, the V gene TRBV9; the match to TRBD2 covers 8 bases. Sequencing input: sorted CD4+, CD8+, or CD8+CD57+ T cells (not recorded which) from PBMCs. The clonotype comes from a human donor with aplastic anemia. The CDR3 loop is CASSVRPGGLADTQYF. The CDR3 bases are TGTGCCAGCAGCGTACGGCCGGGGGGGCTGGCAGATACGCAGTATTTT.